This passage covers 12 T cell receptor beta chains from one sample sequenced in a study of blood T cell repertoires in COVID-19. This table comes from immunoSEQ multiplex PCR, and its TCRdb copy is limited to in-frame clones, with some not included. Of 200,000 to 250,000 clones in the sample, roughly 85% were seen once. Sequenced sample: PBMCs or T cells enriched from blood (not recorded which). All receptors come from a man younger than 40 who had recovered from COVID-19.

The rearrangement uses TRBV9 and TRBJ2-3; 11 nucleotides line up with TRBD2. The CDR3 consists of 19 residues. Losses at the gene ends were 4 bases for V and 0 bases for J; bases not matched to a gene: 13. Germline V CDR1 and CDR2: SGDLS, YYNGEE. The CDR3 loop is CASSPSPGLADLSTDTQYF. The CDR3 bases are TGTGCCAGCAGCCCATCCCCGGGACTAGCGGACCTTAGCACAGATACGCAGTATTTT.

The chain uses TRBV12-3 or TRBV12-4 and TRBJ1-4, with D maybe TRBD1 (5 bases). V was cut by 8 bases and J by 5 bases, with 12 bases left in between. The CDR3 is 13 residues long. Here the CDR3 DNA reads TGTGCCAGCTCAATGGACAACAATGAAAAACTGTTTTTT. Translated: CASSMDNNEKLFF.

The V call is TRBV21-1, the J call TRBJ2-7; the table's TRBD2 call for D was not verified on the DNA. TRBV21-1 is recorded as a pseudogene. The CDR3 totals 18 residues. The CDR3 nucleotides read TGTGCCAGCAGCAAGCCGGACCTCCGGACTAGCGAACCCTACGAGCAGTACTTC. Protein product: CASSKPDLRTSEPYEQYF.

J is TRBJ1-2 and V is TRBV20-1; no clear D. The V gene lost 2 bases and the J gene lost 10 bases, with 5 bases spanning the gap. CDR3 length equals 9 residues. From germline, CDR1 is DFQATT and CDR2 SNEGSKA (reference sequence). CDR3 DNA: TGCAGTGCTAGACGGGACTACACCTTC. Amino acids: CSARRDYTF.

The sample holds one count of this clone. CDR3 in amino acids: CACSRGFEEKLFF. The CDR3 DNA reads as TGTGCCTGTTCCAGGGGGTTCGAGGAAAAACTGTTTTTT. This rearrangement joins TRBV30 to TRBJ1-4, with TRBD1 identical over 7 bases. The ends lost 6 bases at V and 8 bases at J; junction bases unmatched: 9. The length of the CDR3 is 13 residues. Germline V CDR1 and CDR2: GTSNPN, SVGIG (reference sequence).

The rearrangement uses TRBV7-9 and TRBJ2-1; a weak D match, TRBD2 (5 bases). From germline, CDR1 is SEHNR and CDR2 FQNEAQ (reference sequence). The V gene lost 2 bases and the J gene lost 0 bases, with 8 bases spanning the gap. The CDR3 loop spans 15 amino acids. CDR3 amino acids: CASSLIGSSYNEQFF. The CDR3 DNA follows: TGTGCCAGCAGCTTAATTGGGAGCTCCTACAATGAGCAGTTCTTC.

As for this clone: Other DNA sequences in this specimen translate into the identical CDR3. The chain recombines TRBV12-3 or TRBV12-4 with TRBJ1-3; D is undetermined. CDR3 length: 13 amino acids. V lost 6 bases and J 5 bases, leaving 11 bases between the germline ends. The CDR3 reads CASRARGRNTIYF. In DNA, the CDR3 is TGTGCCAGCAGGGCAAGAGGAAGAAACACCATATATTTT.

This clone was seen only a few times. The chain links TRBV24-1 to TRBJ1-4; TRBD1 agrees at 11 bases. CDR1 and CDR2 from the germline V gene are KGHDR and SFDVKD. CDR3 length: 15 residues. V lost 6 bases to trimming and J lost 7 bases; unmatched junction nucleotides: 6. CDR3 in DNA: TGTGCCACCAGTAAATCCGGGACAGGGGGTGAAAAACTGTTTTTT. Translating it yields CATSKSGTGGEKLFF.

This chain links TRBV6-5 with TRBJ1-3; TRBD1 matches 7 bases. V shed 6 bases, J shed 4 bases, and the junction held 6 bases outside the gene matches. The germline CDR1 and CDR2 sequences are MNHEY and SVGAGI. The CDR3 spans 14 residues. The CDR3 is CASSVQGQGNTIYF. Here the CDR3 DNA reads TGTGCCAGCAGCGTACAGGGGCAAGGAAACACCATATATTTT.

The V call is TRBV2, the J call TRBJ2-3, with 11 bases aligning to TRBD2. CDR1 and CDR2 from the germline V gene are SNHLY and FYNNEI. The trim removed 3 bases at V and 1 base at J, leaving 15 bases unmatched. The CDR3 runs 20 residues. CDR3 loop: CASSDLGLAGGPAGTDTQYF. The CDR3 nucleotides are TGTGCCAGCAGTGATCTTGGTCTAGCGGGAGGCCCTGCCGGCACAGATACGCAGTATTTT. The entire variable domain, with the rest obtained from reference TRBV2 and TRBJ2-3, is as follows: EPEVTQTPSHQVTQMGQEVILRCVPISNHLYFYWYRQILGQKVEFLVSFYNNEISEKSEIFDDQFSVERPDGSNFTLKIRSTKLEDSAMYFCASSDLGLAGGPAGTDTQYFGPGTRLTVL.

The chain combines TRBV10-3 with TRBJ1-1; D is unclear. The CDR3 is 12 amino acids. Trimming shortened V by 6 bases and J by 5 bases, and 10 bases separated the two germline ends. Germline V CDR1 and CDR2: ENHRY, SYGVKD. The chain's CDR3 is CAIRAERTEAFF. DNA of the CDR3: TGTGCCATCAGAGCCGAGAGAACTGAAGCTTTCTTT.

CDR3 bases: TGTGCCTGGAGTGCCCAGGGGAACACTGAAGCTTTCTTT. Its protein is CAWSAQGNTEAFF. The chain has TRBV30 and TRBJ1-1; possible D gene TRBD1, 5 bases. The CDR3 loop spans 13 amino acids. The germline V and J ends were trimmed by 1 base and 1 base, with 7 bases remaining between them. Germline V gene data show CDR1 as GTSNPN and CDR2 as SVGIG (reference sequence).